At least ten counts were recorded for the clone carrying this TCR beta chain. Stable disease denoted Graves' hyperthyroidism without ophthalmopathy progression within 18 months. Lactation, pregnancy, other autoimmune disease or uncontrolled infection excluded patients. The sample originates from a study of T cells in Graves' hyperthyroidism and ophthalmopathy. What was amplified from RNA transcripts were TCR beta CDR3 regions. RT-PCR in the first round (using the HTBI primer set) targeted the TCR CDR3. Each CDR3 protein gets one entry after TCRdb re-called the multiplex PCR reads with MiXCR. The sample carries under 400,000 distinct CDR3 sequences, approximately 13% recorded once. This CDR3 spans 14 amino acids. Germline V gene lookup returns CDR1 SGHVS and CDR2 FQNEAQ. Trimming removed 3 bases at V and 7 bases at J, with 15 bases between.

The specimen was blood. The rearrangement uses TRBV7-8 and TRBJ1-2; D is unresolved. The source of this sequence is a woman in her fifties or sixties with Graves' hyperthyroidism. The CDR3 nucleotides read TGTGCCAGCAGCTTCGGTCTCATAATGGGTGGCTACACCTTC. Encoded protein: CASSFGLIMGGYTF.